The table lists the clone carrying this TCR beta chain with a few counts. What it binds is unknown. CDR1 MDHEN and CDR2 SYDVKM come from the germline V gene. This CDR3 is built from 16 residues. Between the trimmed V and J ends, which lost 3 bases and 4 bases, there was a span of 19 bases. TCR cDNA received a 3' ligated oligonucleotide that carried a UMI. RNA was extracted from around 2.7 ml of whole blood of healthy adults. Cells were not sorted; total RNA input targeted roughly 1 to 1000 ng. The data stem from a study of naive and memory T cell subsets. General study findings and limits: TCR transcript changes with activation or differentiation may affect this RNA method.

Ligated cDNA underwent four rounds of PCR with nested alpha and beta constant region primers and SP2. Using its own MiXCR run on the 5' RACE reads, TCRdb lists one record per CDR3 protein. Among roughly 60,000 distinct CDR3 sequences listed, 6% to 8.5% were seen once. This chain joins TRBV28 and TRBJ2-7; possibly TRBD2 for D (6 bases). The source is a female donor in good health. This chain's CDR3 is CASSFLITPGGYEQYF. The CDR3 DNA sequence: TGTGCCAGCAGTTTTCTTATTACTCCCGGGGGTTACGAGCAGTACTTC.